The clone carrying this T cell receptor beta chain was seen a single time. RNA was extracted with the RNeasy kit, and a quantity of 0.5 to 1 ug was reverse transcribed using random hexamers. TCRdb passed the immunoSEQ multiplex PCR reads through MiXCR, listing each CDR3 protein once. The table includes 160,000 or so distinct CDR3 sequences, 85% to 95% detected once. This sample was included in a study of CD8 T cells in Susac syndrome. V trimming: 4 bases; J trimming: 3 bases; junction bases outside the gene matches: 10. This CDR3 is built from 18 residues. The germline V gene encodes CDR1 LGHDT and CDR2 YNNKEL (reference sequence). CD8+ and CD4+ T cells circulating in blood were sequenced for TCR beta.

Sequencing was carried out using CD8+ T cells from PBMCs. The receptor comes from a human donor with multiple sclerosis. The gene calls are TRBV3-1 and TRBJ2-5, with 14 bases that match TRBD2. CDR3 DNA: TGTGCCAGCAGCCCCCATCCCTTGACTAGCGGGGGGGAAGAGACCCAGTACTTC. Translation gives CASSPHPLTSGGEETQYF.